The rows below give T cell receptor beta chains drawn from one sample of a study of T cell responses to AZD1222 COVID-19 vaccine. Sequenced by immunoSEQ multiplex PCR; TCRdb stores in-frame clones only, minus some. The sample has roughly 140,000 clones, approximately 89% seen once. The sample here was peripheral blood, taken on day 0 of AZD1222 vaccination. The source of these receptors is an adult in good health. Both conserved end residues are part of each CDR3. A D gene is named only where the DNA matches it firmly. The size of a clone is reported for some rows only, either as once, few or many, or as a class for expanded clones.

D gene: TRBD2
V gene: TRBV19
clone size: .
J gene: TRBJ2-5
CDR3 protein: CASTSAGGAGETQYF
CDR3 DNA: TGTGCCAGTACCTCCGCCGGGGGGGCCGGGGAGACCCAGTACTTC

D gene: .
V gene: TRBV29-1
clone size: once
J gene: TRBJ2-7
CDR3 protein: CSVRKGYEQYF
CDR3 DNA: TGCAGCGTTCGAAAGGGATACGAGCAGTACTTC

D gene: .
V gene: TRBV19
clone size: .
J gene: TRBJ1-2
CDR3 protein: CASSMVSGRAGYTF
CDR3 DNA: TGTGCCAGTAGTATGGTTTCGGGCAGGGCTGGCTACACCTTC

D gene: .
V gene: TRBV28
clone size: .
J gene: TRBJ1-5
CDR3 protein: CASSLDSYNQPQHF
CDR3 DNA: TGTGCCAGCAGTTTAGACAGTTACAATCAGCCCCAGCATTTT

D gene: TRBD2
V gene: TRBV5-8
clone size: .
J gene: TRBJ2-7
CDR3 protein: CASSPLEGSGVAYYEQYF
CDR3 DNA: TGTGCCAGCAGCCCCTTAGAGGGTAGCGGGGTCGCATACTACGAGCAGTACTTC

D gene: .
V gene: TRBV6-5
clone size: once
J gene: TRBJ2-7
CDR3 protein: CASSYRDTGSEQYF
CDR3 DNA: TGTGCCAGCAGTTACAGAGACACAGGTTCCGAGCAGTACTTC

D gene: .
V gene: TRBV7-9
clone size: .
J gene: TRBJ2-1
CDR3 protein: CASSPETSSYNEQFF
CDR3 DNA: TGTGCCAGCAGCCCGGAGACTAGCTCCTACAATGAGCAGTTCTTC

D gene: TRBD2
V gene: TRBV7-2
clone size: once
J gene: TRBJ2-1
CDR3 protein: CASSLPSGTTQFF
CDR3 DNA: TGTGCCAGCAGCTTGCCCTCCGGGACTACCCAGTTCTTC

D gene: TRBD1
V gene: TRBV19
clone size: once
J gene: TRBJ1-3
CDR3 protein: CASRDRSSGNTIYF
CDR3 DNA: TGTGCCAGTAGGGACAGGAGCTCTGGAAACACCATATATTTT

D gene: .
V gene: TRBV6-5
clone size: .
J gene: TRBJ2-5
CDR3 protein: CASSLTGSRETQYF
CDR3 DNA: TGTGCCAGCAGTCTGACAGGCTCTCGGGAGACCCAGTACTTC

D gene: .
V gene: TRBV7-2
clone size: .
J gene: TRBJ2-7
CDR3 protein: CASSLGQDYEQYF
CDR3 DNA: TGTGCCAGCAGCCTGGGACAAGACTACGAGCAGTACTTC

D gene: .
V gene: TRBV4-3
clone size: .
J gene: TRBJ2-2
CDR3 protein: CASSTRAGITGELFF
CDR3 DNA: TGCGCCAGCAGCACGCGGGCGGGGATAACCGGGGAGCTGTTTTTT

D gene: TRBD1
V gene: TRBV18
clone size: .
J gene: TRBJ1-6
CDR3 protein: CASSPSGQGVNSPLHF
CDR3 DNA: TGTGCCAGCTCACCCTCCGGACAGGGCGTAAATTCACCCCTCCACTTT

D gene: .
V gene: TRBV28
clone size: .
J gene: TRBJ2-7
CDR3 protein: CASGTGAYEQYF
CDR3 DNA: TGTGCCAGCGGGACGGGAGCCTACGAGCAGTACTTC

D gene: .
V gene: TRBV10-3
clone size: .
J gene: TRBJ1-1
CDR3 protein: CAISETGTEAFF
CDR3 DNA: TGTGCCATCAGTGAGACAGGGACTGAAGCTTTCTTT

D gene: .
V gene: TRBV4-1
clone size: .
J gene: TRBJ2-7
CDR3 protein: CASSHPRGGLTDTGNSYEQYF
CDR3 DNA: TGCGCCAGCAGCCATCCCCGAGGGGGTCTCACAGATACGGGGAACTCCTACGAGCAGTACTTC

D gene: .
V gene: TRBV27
clone size: once
J gene: TRBJ2-5
CDR3 protein: CASSLVAGVETQYF
CDR3 DNA: TGTGCCAGCAGTTTAGTGGCAGGCGTAGAGACCCAGTACTTC

D gene: TRBD1
V gene: TRBV5-4
clone size: .
J gene: TRBJ1-3
CDR3 protein: CASSFTGGSSGNTIYF
CDR3 DNA: TGTGCCAGCAGCTTTACAGGGGGGAGCTCTGGAAACACCATATATTTT

D gene: TRBD2
V gene: TRBV5-1
clone size: .
J gene: TRBJ2-1
CDR3 protein: CASSLVPSGSYEQFF
CDR3 DNA: TGCGCCAGCAGCTTGGTGCCTAGCGGGAGCTATGAGCAGTTCTTC

D gene: .
V gene: TRBV11-2
clone size: .
J gene: TRBJ1-1
CDR3 protein: CASSLLAEAFF
CDR3 DNA: TGTGCCAGCAGCTTATTGGCGGAAGCTTTCTTT

D gene: .
V gene: TRBV7-2
clone size: .
J gene: TRBJ2-7
CDR3 protein: CASSPPGSPHEQYF
CDR3 DNA: TGTGCCAGCAGCCCACCAGGATCCCCTCATGAGCAGTACTTC

D gene: TRBD2
V gene: TRBV28
clone size: .
J gene: TRBJ2-5
CDR3 protein: CASSLAGGGRTQYF
CDR3 DNA: TGTGCCAGCAGTTTAGCGGGAGGGGGTAGGACCCAGTACTTC

D gene: .
V gene: TRBV12-3/TRBV12-4
clone size: .
J gene: TRBJ2-1
CDR3 protein: CASSFAANNEQFF
CDR3 DNA: TGTGCCAGCAGTTTCGCAGCGAACAATGAGCAGTTCTTC

D gene: TRBD1
V gene: TRBV7-2
clone size: .
J gene: TRBJ2-4
CDR3 protein: CASSTGQGEVGNIQYF
CDR3 DNA: TGTGCCAGCAGCACGGGACAGGGCGAGGTGGGAAACATTCAGTACTTC

D gene: .
V gene: TRBV28
clone size: few
J gene: TRBJ1-4
CDR3 protein: CASSLGWEKLFF
CDR3 DNA: TGTGCCAGCAGCCTGGGCTGGGAAAAACTGTTTTTT

D gene: .
V gene: TRBV4-1
clone size: .
J gene: TRBJ2-2
CDR3 protein: CASSHASWQEFNTGELFF
CDR3 DNA: TGCGCCAGCAGCCATGCTTCTTGGCAGGAATTTAACACCGGGGAGCTGTTTTTT

D gene: TRBD2
V gene: TRBV27
clone size: .
J gene: TRBJ2-1
CDR3 protein: CATRLAGGALNEQFF
CDR3 DNA: TGTGCCACCAGACTAGCGGGAGGTGCGCTCAATGAGCAGTTCTTC

D gene: .
V gene: TRBV7-9
clone size: .
J gene: TRBJ1-1
CDR3 protein: CASSLARIEAFF
CDR3 DNA: TGTGCCAGCAGCTTAGCGCGTATTGAAGCTTTCTTT

D gene: TRBD2
V gene: TRBV7-2
clone size: .
J gene: TRBJ2-7
CDR3 protein: CASSTGLASYEQYF
CDR3 DNA: TGTGCCAGCAGCACCGGACTAGCGTCCTACGAGCAGTACTTC

D gene: TRBD1
V gene: TRBV19
clone size: few
J gene: TRBJ2-1
CDR3 protein: CASSLDQGALGYNEQFF
CDR3 DNA: TGTGCCAGTAGTCTCGATCAGGGGGCACTGGGATACAATGAGCAGTTCTTC

D gene: .
V gene: TRBV28
clone size: .
J gene: TRBJ2-6
CDR3 protein: CASSLSRAGANVLTF
CDR3 DNA: TGTGCCAGCAGTTTAAGCAGGGCTGGGGCCAACGTCCTGACTTTC

D gene: TRBD2
V gene: TRBV29-1
clone size: .
J gene: TRBJ2-1
CDR3 protein: CSARLAGEGEQFF
CDR3 DNA: TGCAGCGCCCGACTAGCGGGAGAAGGTGAGCAGTTCTTC